These 2 T cell receptor beta chains originate from one sample sequenced in a study of regulatory T cells in long-lasting Graves disease. Sequencing libraries for TCR beta were prepared with iRepertoire HTBI primers and Arm-PCR of CDR3 regions. MiXCR, run by TCRdb on the multiplex PCR reads, gives a single entry per CDR3 protein. The sample shows 350,000 to 500,000 distinct CDR3 sequences, 13% to 15% of them seen only once. Time point specified: newly diagnosed GD, antithyroid drugs for less than 3 months. PBMC RNA served as the TCR library source. In addition, the sample was reused for a study of T cells in Graves' hyperthyroidism and ophthalmopathy.

Source: peripheral blood mononuclear cells (PBMCs), taken at new diagnosis, from a patient treated with antithyroid drugs. The receptors stem from a woman between 50 and 59 years old with Graves disease.

In its sample, this clonotype was seen many times. The chain links TRBV5-6 to TRBJ2-3; D unresolved. This CDR3 has 13 amino acids. Trimming pared 1 base from V and 5 bases from J, leaving 8 bases between. In germline, CDR1 is SGHDT, CDR2 YYEEEE. Written as DNA, the CDR3 is TGTGCCAGCAGCTTGCTGATTAGAGATACGCAGTATTTT. Protein sequence: CASSLLIRDTQYF.

This clonotype was observed a few times. The V gene is TRBV6-1, the J gene TRBJ2-7; D perhaps matches TRBD1 (6 bases). Germline V gene data show CDR1 as MNHNS and CDR2 as SASEGT. The germline V and J ends were trimmed by 5 bases and 1 base, with 15 bases remaining between them. The CDR3 sequence is 15 residues long. The CDR3 loop reads CASSHHDRSSYEQYF. The CDR3 DNA reads as TGTGCCAGCAGTCACCACGACAGGTCATCCTACGAGCAGTACTTC.